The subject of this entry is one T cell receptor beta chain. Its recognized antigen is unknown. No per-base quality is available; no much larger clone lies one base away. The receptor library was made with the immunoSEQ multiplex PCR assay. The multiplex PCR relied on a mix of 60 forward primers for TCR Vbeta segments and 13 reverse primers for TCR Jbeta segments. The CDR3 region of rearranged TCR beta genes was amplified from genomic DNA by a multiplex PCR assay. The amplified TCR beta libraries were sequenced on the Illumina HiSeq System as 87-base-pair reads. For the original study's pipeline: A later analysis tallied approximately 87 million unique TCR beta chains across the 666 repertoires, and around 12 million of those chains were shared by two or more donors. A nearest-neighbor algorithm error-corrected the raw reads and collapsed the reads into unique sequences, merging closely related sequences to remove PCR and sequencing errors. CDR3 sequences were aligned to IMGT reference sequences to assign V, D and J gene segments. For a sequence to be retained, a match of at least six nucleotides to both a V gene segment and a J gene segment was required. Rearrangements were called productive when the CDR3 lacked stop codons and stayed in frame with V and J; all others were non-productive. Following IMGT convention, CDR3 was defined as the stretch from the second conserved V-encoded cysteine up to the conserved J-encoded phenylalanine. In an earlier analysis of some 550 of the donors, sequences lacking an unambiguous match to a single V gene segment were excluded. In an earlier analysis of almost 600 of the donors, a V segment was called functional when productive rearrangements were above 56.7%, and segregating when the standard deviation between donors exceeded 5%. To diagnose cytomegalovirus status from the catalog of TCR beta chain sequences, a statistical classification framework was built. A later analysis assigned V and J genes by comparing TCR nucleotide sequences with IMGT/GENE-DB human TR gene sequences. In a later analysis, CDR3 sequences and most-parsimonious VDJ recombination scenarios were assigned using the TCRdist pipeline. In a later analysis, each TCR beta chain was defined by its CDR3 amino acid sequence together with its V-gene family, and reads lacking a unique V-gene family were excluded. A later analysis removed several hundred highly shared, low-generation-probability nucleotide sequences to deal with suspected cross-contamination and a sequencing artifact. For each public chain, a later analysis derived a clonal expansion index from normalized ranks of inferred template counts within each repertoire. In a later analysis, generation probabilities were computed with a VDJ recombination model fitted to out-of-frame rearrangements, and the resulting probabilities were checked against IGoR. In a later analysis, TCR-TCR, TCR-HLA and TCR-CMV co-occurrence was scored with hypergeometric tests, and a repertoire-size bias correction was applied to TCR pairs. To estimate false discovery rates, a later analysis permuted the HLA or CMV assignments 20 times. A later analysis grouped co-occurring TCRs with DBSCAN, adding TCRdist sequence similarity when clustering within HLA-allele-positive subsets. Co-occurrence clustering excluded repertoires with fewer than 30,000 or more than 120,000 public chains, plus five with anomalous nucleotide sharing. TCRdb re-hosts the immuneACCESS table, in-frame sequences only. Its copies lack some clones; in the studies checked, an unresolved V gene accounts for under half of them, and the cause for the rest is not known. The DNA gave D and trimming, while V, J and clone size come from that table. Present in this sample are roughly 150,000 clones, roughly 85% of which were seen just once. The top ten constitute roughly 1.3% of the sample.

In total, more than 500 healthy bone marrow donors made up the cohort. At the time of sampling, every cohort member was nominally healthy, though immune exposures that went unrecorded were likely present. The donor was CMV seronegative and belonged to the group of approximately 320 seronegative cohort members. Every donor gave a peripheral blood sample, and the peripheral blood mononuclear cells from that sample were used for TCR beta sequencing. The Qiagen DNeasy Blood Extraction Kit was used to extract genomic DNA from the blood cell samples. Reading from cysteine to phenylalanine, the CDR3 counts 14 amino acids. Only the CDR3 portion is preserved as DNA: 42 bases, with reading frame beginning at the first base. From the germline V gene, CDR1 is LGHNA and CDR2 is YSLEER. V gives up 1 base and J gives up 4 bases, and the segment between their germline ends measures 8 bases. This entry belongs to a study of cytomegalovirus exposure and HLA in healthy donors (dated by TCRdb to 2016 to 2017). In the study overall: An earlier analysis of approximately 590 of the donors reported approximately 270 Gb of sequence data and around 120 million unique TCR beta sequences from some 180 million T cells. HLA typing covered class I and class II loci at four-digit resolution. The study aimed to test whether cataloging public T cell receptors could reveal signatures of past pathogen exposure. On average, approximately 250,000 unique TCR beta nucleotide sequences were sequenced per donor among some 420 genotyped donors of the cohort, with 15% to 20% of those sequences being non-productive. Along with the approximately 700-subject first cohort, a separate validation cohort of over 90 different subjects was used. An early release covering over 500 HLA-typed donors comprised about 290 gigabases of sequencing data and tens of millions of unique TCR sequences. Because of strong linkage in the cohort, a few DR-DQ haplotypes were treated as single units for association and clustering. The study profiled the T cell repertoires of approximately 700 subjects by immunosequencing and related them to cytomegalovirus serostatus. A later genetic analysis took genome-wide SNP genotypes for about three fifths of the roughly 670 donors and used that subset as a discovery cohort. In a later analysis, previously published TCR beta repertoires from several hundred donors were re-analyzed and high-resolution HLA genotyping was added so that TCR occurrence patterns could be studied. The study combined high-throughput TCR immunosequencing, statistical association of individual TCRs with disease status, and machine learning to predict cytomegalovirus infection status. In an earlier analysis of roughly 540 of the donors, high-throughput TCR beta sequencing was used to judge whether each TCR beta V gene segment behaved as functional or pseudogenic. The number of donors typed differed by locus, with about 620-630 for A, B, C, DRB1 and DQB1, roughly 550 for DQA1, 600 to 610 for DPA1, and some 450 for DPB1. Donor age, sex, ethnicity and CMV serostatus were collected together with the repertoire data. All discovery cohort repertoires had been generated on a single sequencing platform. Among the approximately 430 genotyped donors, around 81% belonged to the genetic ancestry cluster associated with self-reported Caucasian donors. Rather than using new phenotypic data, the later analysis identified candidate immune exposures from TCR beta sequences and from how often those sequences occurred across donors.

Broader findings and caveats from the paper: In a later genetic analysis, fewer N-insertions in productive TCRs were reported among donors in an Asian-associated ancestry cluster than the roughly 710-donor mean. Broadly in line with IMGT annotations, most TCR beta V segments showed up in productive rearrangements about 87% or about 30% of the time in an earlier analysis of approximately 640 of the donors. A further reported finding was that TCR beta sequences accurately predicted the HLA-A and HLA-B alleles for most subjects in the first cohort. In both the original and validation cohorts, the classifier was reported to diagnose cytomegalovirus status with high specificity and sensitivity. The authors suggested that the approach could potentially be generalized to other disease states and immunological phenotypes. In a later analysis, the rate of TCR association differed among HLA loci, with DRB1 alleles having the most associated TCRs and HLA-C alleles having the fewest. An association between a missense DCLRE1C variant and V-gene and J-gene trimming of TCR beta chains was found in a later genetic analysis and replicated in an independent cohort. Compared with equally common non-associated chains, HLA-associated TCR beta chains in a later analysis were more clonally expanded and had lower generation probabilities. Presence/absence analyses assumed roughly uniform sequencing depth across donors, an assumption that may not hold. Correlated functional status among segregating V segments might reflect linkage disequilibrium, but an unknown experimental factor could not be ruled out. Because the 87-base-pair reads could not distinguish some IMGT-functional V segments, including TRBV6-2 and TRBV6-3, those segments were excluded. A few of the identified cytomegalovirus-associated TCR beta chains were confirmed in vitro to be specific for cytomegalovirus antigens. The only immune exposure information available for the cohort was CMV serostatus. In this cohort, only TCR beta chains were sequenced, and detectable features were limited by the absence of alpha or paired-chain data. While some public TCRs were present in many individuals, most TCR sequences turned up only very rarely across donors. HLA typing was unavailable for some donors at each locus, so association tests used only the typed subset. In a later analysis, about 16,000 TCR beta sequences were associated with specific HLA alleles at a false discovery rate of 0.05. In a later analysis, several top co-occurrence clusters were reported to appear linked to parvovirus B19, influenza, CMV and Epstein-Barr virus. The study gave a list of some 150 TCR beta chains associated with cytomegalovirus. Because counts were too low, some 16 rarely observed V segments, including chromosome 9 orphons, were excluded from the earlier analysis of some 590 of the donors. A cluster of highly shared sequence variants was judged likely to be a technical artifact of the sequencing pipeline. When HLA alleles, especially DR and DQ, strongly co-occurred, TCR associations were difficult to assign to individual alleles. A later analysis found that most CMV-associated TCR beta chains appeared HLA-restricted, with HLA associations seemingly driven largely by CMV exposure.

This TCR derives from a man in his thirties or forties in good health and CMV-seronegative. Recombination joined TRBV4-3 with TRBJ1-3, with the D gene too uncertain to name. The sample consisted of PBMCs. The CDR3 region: CASSQGAQGNTIYF. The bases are TGCGCCAGCAGCCAAGGTGCACAGGGAAACACCATATATTTT.